These 28 T cell receptor beta chains were all obtained from the same sample, sequenced in a study of beta chain features in type 1 diabetes (dated by TCRdb to about 2018). The library was produced with the immunoSEQ multiplex PCR assay. The High Capacity cDNA Reverse Transcription Kit was used to reverse transcribe all of the isolated RNA, meaning that expressed TCRB transcripts were what got sequenced. TCRdb carries this immuneACCESS record with in-frame sequences only. Its versions omit some clonotypes, under half of them owing to an unresolved V gene in the studies checked, with the rest unexplained. The sample profile shows around 310,000 clones; about 11% of them were found once. Clones ranked in the top ten supply 0.015% of the sample. Sequencing used naive CD4+ T cells from blood. The cell subset or site label corresponds to: true naive CD4+ T cells. The receptor set was obtained from a woman in her twenties or thirties in good health.

This clone has more than one count but fewer than ten. The chain is built from TRBV9 and TRBJ2-1; D gene uncertain. The CDR3 sequence is 13 residues long. The V and J ends lost 0 bases and 6 bases respectively, with 7 bases between them. Per the germline V gene, CDR1 is SGDLS and CDR2 is YYNGEE. The CDR3 protein is CASSVAPLNEQFF. The DNA of the CDR3 is TGTGCCAGCAGCGTAGCCCCCCTCAATGAGCAGTTCTTC.

This chain links TRBV5-1 with TRBJ2-7; D remains ambiguous. The CDR3 sequence is 15 residues long. Germline lookup yields CDR1 SGHRS and CDR2 YFSETQ. Trimming removed 0 bases at V and 6 bases at J, with 16 bases between. For the CDR3, the DNA is TGCGCCAGCAGCTTGGGACCCCGAGGAATCGGCGAGCAGTACTTC. It is translated as CASSLGPRGIGEQYF.

The chain has TRBV29-1 and TRBJ2-3; 14 bases map to TRBD2. Germline values: CDR1 SQVTM, CDR2 ANQGSEA. The CDR3 extends over 15 amino acids. V dropped 5 bases and J dropped 1; count of bases not matched to a gene: 2. The chain's CDR3 is CSVWTSGRRTDTQYF. As DNA, the CDR3 is TGCAGCGTTTGGACTAGCGGGAGGCGCACAGATACGCAGTATTTT.

This clone showed up just a few times. This chain links TRBV7-2 with TRBJ2-1; 15 positions agree with TRBD2. This CDR3 contains 18 residues. With 5 bases clipped from V and 4 bases from J, the junction kept 9 bases outside the gene matches. Germline loops: CDR1 SGHTA, CDR2 FQGNSA. CDR3 protein: CASSIRGLAGGGYNEQFF. DNA for the CDR3: TGTGCCAGCAGCATCAGAGGACTAGCGGGAGGGGGTTACAATGAGCAGTTCTTC. Variable domain in full (rest from reference TRBV7-2 and TRBJ2-1): GAGVSQSPSNKVTEKGKDVELRCDPISGHTALYWYRQSLGQGLEFLIYFQGNSAPDKSGLPSDRFSAERTGGSVSTLTIQRTQQEDSAVYLCASSIRGLAGGGYNEQFFGPGTRLTVL.

The J gene is TRBJ2-5, the V gene TRBV7-2; maybe TRBD2 (6 bases). The CDR3 is made up of 16 amino acids. The V and J ends lost 0 bases and 3 bases respectively, with 14 bases between them. Germline V gene sequence: CDR1 SGHTA, CDR2 FQGNSA. CDR3 region: CASSLATWEEEETQYF. CDR3 in DNA: TGTGCCAGCAGCTTAGCTACGTGGGAGGAAGAAGAGACCCAGTACTTC.

This clone was found a few times. The chain has TRBV28 and TRBJ2-1; TRBD2 agrees at 14 bases. Germline lookup yields CDR1 MDHEN and CDR2 SYDVKM. The CDR3 contains 16 residues. V gave up 8 bases and J gave up 7 bases; unmatched junction bases: 10. The CDR3 protein is CASGLGLAGGWNEQFF. The CDR3 DNA reads as TGTGCCAGCGGCTTAGGACTAGCGGGAGGTTGGAATGAGCAGTTCTTC. Using reference TRBV28 and TRBJ2-1 for the parts outside the CDR3, the full variable domain is DVKVTQSSRYLVKRTGEKVFLECVQDMDHENMFWYRQDPGLGLRLIYFSYDVKMKEKGDIPEGYSVSREKKERFSLILESASTNQTSMYLCASGLGLAGGWNEQFFGPGTRLTVL.

The chain links TRBV7-3 to TRBJ2-3; D is uncertain. V was cut by 3 bases and J by 2 bases, with 9 bases left in between. Germline assignment: CDR1 SGHTA and CDR2 FQGTGA. CDR3 length: 14 amino acids. As DNA, the CDR3 is TGTGCCAGCAGCTTGGAGTTGCCCACAGATACGCAGTATTTT. It specifies CASSLELPTDTQYF.

The J gene is TRBJ2-7, the V gene TRBV6-5, with a tentative D call TRBD2 (5 bases). Germline-derived CDR1 and CDR2 are MNHEY and SVGAGI. With 2 bases removed from V and 3 bases from J, the gap between germline ends came to 11 bases. This CDR3 is built from 14 residues. The CDR3 bases are TGTGCCAGCAGTTACAGCCAAGACTACTACGAGCAGTACTTC. It yields the protein CASSYSQDYYEQYF.

The J gene is TRBJ2-7, the V gene TRBV30, with 9 bases aligning to TRBD2. V was pared by 2 bases and J by 4 bases, with 6 bases of the junction left unmatched. This CDR3 is built from 14 residues. Germline V gene sequence: CDR1 GTSNPN, CDR2 SVGIG (reference sequence). CDR3 sequence: CAWSPSSGSYEQYF. The DNA of the CDR3 is TGTGCCTGGAGTCCCAGTAGCGGGAGTTACGAGCAGTACTTC.

This clone showed up just a few times. The rearrangement links TRBV9 to TRBJ2-1, with 9 bases aligning to TRBD2. In germline, CDR1 is SGDLS, CDR2 YYNGEE. Trimming removed 4 bases from V and 6 bases from J; junction bases left unmatched: 14. The CDR3 contains 17 residues. Here the CDR3 reads CASSLRSSGTEGNEQFF. In nucleotides, the CDR3 is TGTGCCAGCAGCCTTCGTTCTAGCGGGACCGAGGGCAATGAGCAGTTCTTC.

Only a few counts were recorded for this clone. The chain joins TRBV7-2 to TRBJ2-7; 9 bases line up with TRBD2. Germline V gives CDR1 SGHTA, CDR2 FQGNSA. The V segment lost 1 base and the J segment 3 bases; nucleotides outside the gene matches: 7. CDR3 size: 16 residues. The CDR3 DNA reads as TGTGCCAGCAGCTTAGGTAGCGGGAGTGTTAACTACGAGCAGTACTTC. This gives the protein CASSLGSGSVNYEQYF.

The CDR3 bases are TGTGCCAGCAGCGTCTCAGGGGGGCATGGCTACACCTTC. It specifies CASSVSGGHGYTF. The V and J genes are TRBV9 and TRBJ1-2; 7 bases fit TRBD1. The CDR3 has 13 amino acids. Trimming cost V 2 bases and J 6 bases; bases outside gene matches: 4. Germline CDR1 and CDR2: SGDLS and YYNGEE.

The V gene is TRBV6-4, the J gene TRBJ1-2; D ambiguous. The CDR3 length is 13 residues. V gave up 4 bases and J gave up 1 base, with 7 bases separating them. CDR1 is MRHNA, CDR2 SNTAGT, per germline. Here the CDR3 reads CASSANINYGYTF. Here the CDR3 DNA reads TGTGCCAGCAGTGCGAACATTAACTATGGCTACACCTTC.

The chain combines TRBV18 with TRBJ2-3; D possibly corresponds to TRBD1 (6 bases). V dropped 6 bases and J dropped 3 bases, with 19 bases sitting between them. Germline values: CDR1 KGHSH, CDR2 LQKENI. This CDR3 has 16 amino acids. CDR3 in DNA: TGTGCCAGCTCCTTCTTCGACAGGAGAGGGACAGATACGCAGTATTTT. Translated: CASSFFDRRGTDTQYF.

This chain connects TRBV28 to TRBJ2-7; 8 nucleotides agree with TRBD2. The CDR3 consists of 12 residues. The V gene end was trimmed by 7 bases and the J gene end by 5 bases; junction bases not matched to a gene: 4. CDR1 and CDR2 from the germline V gene are MDHEN and SYDVKM. CDR3 region: CASTRTSHEQYF. CDR3 in DNA: TGTGCCAGCACTCGGACTAGCCACGAGCAGTACTTC.

Only a few counts were recorded for this clone. The chain recombines TRBV28 with TRBJ2-3, with a weak D call TRBD1 (6 bases). Germline V gives CDR1 MDHEN, CDR2 SYDVKM. Trimming stripped 3 bases from V and 2 bases from J, with 18 bases between. This CDR3 region has 17 residues. The CDR3 loop is CASSLTGAGEFTDTQYF. As DNA, the CDR3 is TGTGCCAGCAGTTTGACCGGAGCAGGGGAGTTCACAGATACGCAGTATTTT.

This clone was picked up a small number of times. Other nucleotide sequences in the sample specify the same CDR3. The chain is built from TRBV5-1 and TRBJ2-3, with 13 nucleotides matching TRBD2. CDR3 size: 15 residues. V shed 4 bases and J 6 bases; nucleotides not matched to a gene: 5. Germline loops: CDR1 SGHRS, CDR2 YFSETQ. The CDR3 here is CASSLGTSGTDTQYF. In DNA, the CDR3 is TGCGCCAGCAGCCTTGGGACTAGCGGGACGGATACGCAGTATTTT.

This clone turned up a few times. This rearrangement joins TRBV28 to TRBJ2-1, with D perhaps matching TRBD1 (6 bases). CDR1 is MDHEN, CDR2 SYDVKM, per germline. This CDR3 is 16 amino acids long. The germline V and J ends were trimmed by 5 bases and 2 bases, with 16 bases remaining between them. Here the CDR3 DNA reads TGTGCCAGCAGTGAGCAGGGGAAATTGGCCTACAATGAGCAGTTCTTC. Its translation is CASSEQGKLAYNEQFF.

The rearrangement joins TRBV6-6 to TRBJ1-3; D perhaps matches TRBD1 (6 bases). CDR1 and CDR2 (germline): MNHNY, SVGAGI (reference sequence). The V and J ends lost 6 bases and 0 bases respectively, with 15 bases between them. This CDR3 comprises 16 residues. In DNA, the CDR3 is TGTGCCAGCAGGCCCGGACAGCAACTCTCTGGAAACACCATATATTTT. Translated, it gives CASRPGQQLSGNTIYF.

The sample holds a few counts of this clone. The V and J genes are TRBV29-1 and TRBJ2-5; no firm D call. CDR3 length: 13 residues. The V and J ends lost 3 bases and 2 bases respectively, with 10 bases between them. The germline V gene encodes CDR1 SQVTM and CDR2 ANQGSEA. CDR3 sequence reads: CSVDLLKQETQYF. CDR3 sequence (DNA): TGCAGCGTTGATTTACTCAAACAAGAGACCCAGTACTTC. The variable domain in full, completed from reference TRBV29-1 and TRBJ2-5, reads SAVISQKPSRDICQRGTSLTIQCQVDSQVTMMFWYRQQPGQSLTLIATANQGSEATYESGFVIDKFPISRPNLTFSTLTVSNMSPEDSSIYLCSVDLLKQETQYFGPGTRLLVL.

This clone was seen a handful of times. The chain is built from TRBV6-4 and TRBJ2-5, with TRBD1 identical over 10 bases. The V and J ends lost 7 bases and 3 bases, in that order; junction bases with no gene match: 5. CDR1 MRHNA and CDR2 SNTAGT come from the germline V gene. CDR3 size: 14 residues. The CDR3 DNA reads as TGTGCCAGCAAGAGACAGGGGGCTAAAGAGACCCAGTACTTC. Protein: CASKRQGAKETQYF.

As for this clone: At one of its ends the junction is not consistent with the germline gene, which may arise from a read error. The chain couples TRBV27 to TRBJ2-7, with TRBD1 matching 9 bases. Looked up from germline, CDR1 is MNHEY and CDR2 is SMNVEV (reference sequence). The CDR3 has 10 residues. The CDR3 DNA follows: TGTGCCAAAACCCCGGGACAGGGCCATTTC. Its translation: CAKTPGQGHF.

This clone was seen only a few times. V gene TRBV7-3 combines with J gene TRBJ2-1; 7 positions match TRBD2. The germline V gene has CDR1 SGHTA and CDR2 FQGTGA. The J segment lost 9 bases and the V segment lost 2 bases, leaving 10 bases of the junction unmatched. The length of the CDR3 is 15 residues. This CDR3 is CASSLDGRESGEQFF. For the CDR3, the DNA is TGTGCCAGCAGCTTAGATGGGCGGGAGAGTGGTGAGCAGTTCTTC.

There are a few counts of this clone. The chain is built from TRBV28 and TRBJ1-5, with 7 bases fitting TRBD1. The CDR3 sequence is 17 residues long. The junction had 10 bases not matched to a gene; V was cut back by 1 base and J by 4 bases. The V gene's germline CDR1 is MDHEN and CDR2 SYDVKM. CDR3 amino acids: CASSLSGDSSKNQPQHF. The CDR3 DNA reads as TGTGCCAGCAGTTTATCGGGGGACAGCTCGAAAAATCAGCCCCAGCATTTT.

In this sample, this clone turned up a few times. The V gene is TRBV18, the J gene TRBJ2-1; 13 nucleotides match TRBD2. Trimming cost V 4 bases and J 7 bases; bases outside gene matches: 7. Germline V gene sequence: CDR1 KGHSH, CDR2 LQKENI. The CDR3 extends over 16 amino acids. CDR3 nucleotide sequence: TGTGCCAGCTCACTACGGACTAGCGGGAGAGGTAATGAGCAGTTCTTC. Translation: CASSLRTSGRGNEQFF.

In its sample, this clone was seen a few times. The rearrangement joins TRBV2 to TRBJ1-5, with 7 bases lining up with TRBD1. Germline V gene sequence: CDR1 SNHLY, CDR2 FYNNEI. The V gene end was trimmed by 4 bases and the J gene end by 6 bases; junction bases not matched to a gene: 9. The CDR3 totals 15 residues. The CDR3 protein is CASSGDRVSGQPQHF. CDR3 DNA: TGTGCCAGCAGTGGCGACAGGGTATCCGGTCAGCCCCAGCATTTT.

In its sample, this clone was seen a few times. The V call is TRBV18, the J call TRBJ2-7, with TRBD1 identical over 11 bases. Germline V CDR1 and CDR2: KGHSH, LQKENI. The CDR3 loop spans 16 amino acids. V was pared by 4 bases and J by 6 bases, with 11 bases of the junction left unmatched. The CDR3 here is CASSLSTQDRGREQYF. The DNA for the CDR3 is TGTGCCAGCTCACTATCCACCCAGGACAGGGGGCGCGAGCAGTACTTC. The complete variable domain, with remaining parts taken from reference TRBV18 and TRBJ2-7, reads NAGVMQNPRHLVRRRGQEARLRCSPMKGHSHVYWYRQLPEEGLKFMVYLQKENIIDESGMPKERFSAEFPKEGPSILRIQQVVRGDSAAYFCASSLSTQDRGREQYFGPGTRLTVT.

Only a few counts were recorded for this clone. This chain uses TRBV10-3 with TRBJ2-5; no firm D call. With 2 bases removed from V and 4 bases from J, the gap between germline ends came to 17 bases. The CDR3 loop spans 16 amino acids. The germline CDR1 and CDR2 sequences are ENHRY and SYGVKD. The CDR3 bases are TGTGCCATCAGTGAGACCGACTCCGAGGTAGCAGAGACCCAGTACTTC. Amino acids: CAISETDSEVAETQYF.